This TCR beta chain was observed in a study of human T cells and chemical hapten exposure. Broader study findings: With DPC sensitization, TCRs exceeding 1 in 1000 frequency showed no change.

Trimming removed 0 bases at V and 11 bases at J, with 11 bases between. The CDR3 consists of 12 residues. Germline V CDR1 and CDR2: LGHDT, YNNKEL (reference sequence). TCRdb re-analysed the RACE reads in MiXCR, keeping a single row per CDR3 protein. Of approximately 82,000 distinct CDR3 sequences listed, about an eighth were seen once; the top ten hold about 3.7%. This clonotype showed up many times. Its antigen is not known. The time point was: patch test 1, 2 weeks after DPC sensitization. Treatment described: therapeutic diphenylcyclopropenone sensitization with weekly scalp DPC. The sample consisted of whole blood, taken in connection with sensitization to the hapten diphenylcyclopropenone (DPC). V is TRBV3-1 and J is TRBJ2-7; no firm D call. The clonotype comes from a woman aged 55-69 years with alopecia areata. Some clones in this sample may be carry-over from other donors' samples. This chain's CDR3 is CASSQDWNPKYF. The CDR3, as DNA: TGTGCCAGCAGCCAAGACTGGAATCCCAAGTACTTC.